Sequencing of this TCR beta chain was carried out in a study of cytomegalovirus exposure and HLA in healthy donors. Study-level information: An earlier analysis identified 95 million to 120 million unique TCR beta sequences in approximately 190 million T cells. Findings and caveats of the study: It was reportedly the case that the classifier diagnosed cytomegalovirus status with high specificity and sensitivity. A missense DCLRE1C variant was associated with V- and J-gene trimming of TCR beta chains in a later analysis, and an independent cohort replicated the association.

In the case of this clone: Its specificity is unknown.

Amplification used 60 Vbeta primers and 13 Jbeta primers. Produced via immunoSEQ multiplex PCR; TCRdb's table is partial and in-frame only. This sample contains tens of thousands of clones. The CDR3 totals 13 residues. Germline CDR1 and CDR2: MGHDK and SYGVNS. V lost 8 bases, J lost 2 bases, and 5 bases stayed unmatched. The clonotype was recovered from a man in his forties in good health and CMV-seronegative. The chain joins TRBV25-1 to TRBJ2-5, with 7 bases lining up with TRBD1. The sequencing sample was made of PBMCs. CDR3 region: CASSTGQQETQYF. The CDR3 DNA sequence: TGTGCCAGCTCGACGGGACAGCAAGAGACCCAGTACTTC.